This entry features one TCR beta chain sequence. This sample is drawn from a study of blood T cell repertoires in COVID-19. As for the study in general: Sources were T cells, B-cell-depleted T cells, or PBMCs; the material itself was cDNA or gDNA.

Clones were sequenced by immunoSEQ multiplex PCR, and TCRdb holds only the in-frame ones, with some missing. In the table there are around 33,000 clones, less than 80% of which are singletons. The CDR3 consists of 15 residues. The germline CDR1 and CDR2 sequences are LGHDT and YNNKEL (reference sequence). V was clipped by 1 base and J by 10 bases; unmatched bases: 10. Sequenced: peripheral blood. The chain links TRBV3-1 (or the pseudogene TRBV3-2) to TRBJ2-3; TRBD2 agrees at 8 bases. The receptor's source is a man older than 75 with acute or convalescent COVID-19. CDR3: CASSQGALAAEPQYF. The DNA for the CDR3 is TGTGCCAGCAGCCAAGGGGCACTAGCGGCGGAACCGCAGTATTTT.